The TCR beta chain described here comes from a study of OX40 agonist ivuxolimab in advanced cancers. Study context: Ivuxolimab is a fully human IgG2 antibody that activates OX40 (CD134). Dose-escalation patients had hepatocellular carcinoma, melanoma, renal cell or head and neck cancer.

V dropped 5 bases and J dropped 5; count of bases not matched to a gene: 4. In germline, CDR1 is SGHRS, CDR2 YFSETQ. The CDR3 consists of 14 residues. A note on this clone: Its antigen is currently unknown.

The table came from immunoSEQ multiplex PCR; TCRdb's copy has only in-frame clones and leaves some out. The table lists around 45,000 clones, 86% of them singletons, with 30% to 45% in the top ten. Patients had blood sampled at baseline and again on cycle 4 day 1 and cycle 7 day 1. General study points: At 0.1 to 3.0 mg/kg, clonal expansion of CD4+ and CD8+ blood T cells had occurred by week 6.

This receptor was identified in an adult with an advanced solid tumor such as melanoma, head and neck, liver or kidney cancer. This specimen was CD4+ or CD8+ T cells sorted from blood, taken in a trial of the OX40 agonist ivuxolimab. The rearrangement joins TRBV5-1 to TRBJ2-2; 9 bases agree with TRBD1. CDR3 in DNA: TGCGCCAGCAGACAGGGGGCACGGACCGGGGAGCTGTTTTTT. This encodes CASRQGARTGELFF.